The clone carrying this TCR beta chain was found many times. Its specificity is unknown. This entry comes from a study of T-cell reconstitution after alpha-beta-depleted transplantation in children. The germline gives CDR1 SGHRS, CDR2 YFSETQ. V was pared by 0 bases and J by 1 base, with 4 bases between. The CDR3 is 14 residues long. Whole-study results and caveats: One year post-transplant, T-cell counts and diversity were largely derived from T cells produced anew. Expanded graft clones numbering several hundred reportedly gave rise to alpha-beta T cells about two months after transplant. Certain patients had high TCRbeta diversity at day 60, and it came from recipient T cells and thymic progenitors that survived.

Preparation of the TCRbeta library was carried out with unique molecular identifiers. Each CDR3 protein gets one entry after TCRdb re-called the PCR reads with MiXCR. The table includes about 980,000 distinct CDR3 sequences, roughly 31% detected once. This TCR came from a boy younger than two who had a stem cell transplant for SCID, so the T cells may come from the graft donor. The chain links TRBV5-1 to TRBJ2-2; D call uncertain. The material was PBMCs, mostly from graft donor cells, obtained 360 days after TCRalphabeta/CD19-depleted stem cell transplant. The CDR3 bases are TGCGCCAGCAGCTTGGGAGAGAACACCGGGGAGCTGTTTTTT. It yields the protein CASSLGENTGELFF. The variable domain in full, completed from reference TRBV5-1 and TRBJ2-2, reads KAGVTQTPRYLIKTRGQQVTLSCSPISGHRSVSWYQQTPGQGLQFLFEYFSETQRNKGNFPGRFSGRQFSNSRSEMNVSTLELGDSALYLCASSLGENTGELFFGEGSRLTVL.